Presented here are 24 T cell receptor beta chains from one specimen sequenced in a study of T cell changes during pregnancy in multiple sclerosis. Measured with immunoSEQ multiplex PCR; TCRdb has only the in-frame clones, and not every one. The data hold 60,000 to 65,000 clones, with about 90% observed a single time. Material: peripheral blood, obtained in the second trimester of pregnancy. These receptors originate from a female donor in good health, enrolled as a control in a pregnancy study.

CDR3 sequence: CACASGSPGETQYF. The CDR3 nucleotides read TGTGCCTGCGCTAGCGGGAGTCCCGGAGAGACCCAGTACTTC. V gene TRBV30 combines with J gene TRBJ2-5; 10 bases map to TRBD2. This CDR3 comprises 14 residues. CDR1 is GTSNPN, CDR2 SVGIG, per germline (reference sequence). The ends lost 6 bases at V and 4 bases at J; junction bases unmatched: 8. The whole variable domain, filled in from reference TRBV30 and TRBJ2-5, reads SQTIHQWPATLVQPVGSPLSLECTVEGTSNPNLYWYRQAAGRGLQLLFYSVGIGQISSEVPQNLSASRPQDRQFILSSKKLLLSDSGFYLCACASGSPGETQYFGPGTRLLVL.

The V and J genes are TRBV30 and TRBJ1-5, with a possible D match to TRBD1 (6 bases). CDR3 length: 16 amino acids. CDR1 is GTSNPN and CDR2 is SVGIG in the germline V gene (reference sequence). The V gene lost 0 bases and the J gene lost 2 bases, with 14 bases spanning the gap. The CDR3 loop is CAWSVLGGRGNQPQHF. CDR3 nucleotides: TGTGCCTGGAGTGTACTTGGGGGCAGGGGCAATCAGCCCCAGCATTTT.

This clone has only one observation. The chain recombines TRBV27 with TRBJ1-2, with D possibly TRBD1 on 5 matching bases. The CDR3 is made up of 14 amino acids. Germline V gene data show CDR1 as MNHEY and CDR2 as SMNVEV (reference sequence). V was clipped by 4 bases and J by 4 bases, with 13 bases between them. The CDR3 loop is CASSWDQGLYGYTF. DNA of the CDR3: TGTGCCAGCAGTTGGGACCAGGGACTCTATGGCTACACCTTC.

This rearrangement joins TRBV6-6 to TRBJ1-5; 8 bases line up with TRBD1. V dropped 7 bases and J dropped 3; count of bases not matched to a gene: 8. The germline V gene has CDR1 MNHNY and CDR2 SVGAGI (reference sequence). The CDR3 spans 15 residues. CDR3 sequence (DNA): TGTGCCAGCATCACACCGGGACAGGCCAATCAGCCCCAGCATTTT. It is translated as CASITPGQANQPQHF.

CDR3 sequence reads: CASSSIRGEETQYF. DNA for the CDR3: TGTGCCAGCAGCTCGATCCGGGGTGAGGAGACCCAGTACTTC. V is TRBV7-8 and J is TRBJ2-5, with D maybe TRBD2 (5 bases). Trimming took off 4 bases at V and 5 bases at J, with 14 bases between the two ends. The CDR3 runs to 14 residues. From germline, CDR1 is SGHVS and CDR2 FQNEAQ.

The rearrangement uses TRBV5-4 and TRBJ2-2; 8 bases are a match to TRBD1. The germline gives CDR1 SGHNT, CDR2 YYREEE (reference sequence). CDR3 length equals 14 residues. Trimming at V came to 6 bases and at J to 3 bases, leaving 4 bases not matched to a gene. CDR3 sequence (DNA): TGTGCCAGCAATGGACAGGGCTACACCGGGGAGCTGTTTTTT. Protein: CASNGQGYTGELFF.

The rearrangement joins TRBV29-1 to TRBJ2-7; 12 bases align to TRBD1. The ends lost 7 bases at V and 5 bases at J; junction bases unmatched: 12. Looked up from germline, CDR1 is SQVTM and CDR2 is ANQGSEA. The CDR3 spans 15 residues. CDR3 residues: CSAGGVGTGGDEQYF. The DNA for the CDR3 is TGCAGCGCCGGGGGGGTAGGGACAGGGGGCGACGAGCAGTACTTC.

The chain joins TRBV7-8 to TRBJ2-3; D possibly corresponds to TRBD2 (6 bases). V lost 11 bases to trimming and J lost 2 bases, with 23 bases between them. The V gene's germline CDR1 is SGHVS and CDR2 FQNEAQ. The CDR3 runs 16 residues. The CDR3 spells CAWGDGGAGITDTQYF. The CDR3 region has the DNA TGTGCCTGGGGCGACGGAGGTGCGGGAATCACAGATACGCAGTATTTT.

This clone was observed a few times. V is TRBV7-3 and J is TRBJ2-3; 9 bases map to TRBD2. The V segment lost 4 bases and the J segment 5 bases; nucleotides outside the gene matches: 7. Germline V gene lookup returns CDR1 SGHTA and CDR2 FQGTGA. The CDR3 covers 15 residues. The CDR3 sequence is CASSSGGGAGDTQYF. Here the CDR3 DNA reads TGTGCCAGCAGCTCCGGCGGGGGGGCCGGAGATACGCAGTATTTT.

This sequence joins TRBV6-6 and TRBJ2-7; 7 positions match TRBD1. J gave up 1 base and V 5 bases, and 2 bases lay outside the gene matches. Germline assignment: CDR1 MNHNY and CDR2 SVGAGI (reference sequence). This CDR3 has 13 amino acids. CDR3 in DNA: TGTGCCAGCAGTCCGACAGGGTCCTACGAGCAGTACTTC. This sequence encodes CASSPTGSYEQYF.

The J gene is TRBJ2-3, the V gene TRBV7-2; D is possibly TRBD2 (5 bases). Germline lookup yields CDR1 SGHTA and CDR2 FQGNSA. The CDR3 has 15 amino acids. V gave up 0 bases and J gave up 2 bases, with 9 bases separating them. In DNA form, the CDR3 reads TGTGCCAGCAGCTTAGCCCCGACTAACACAGATACGCAGTATTTT. Encoded protein: CASSLAPTNTDTQYF.

This clone was counted a single time. The chain couples TRBV7-2 to TRBJ2-7, with D tentatively TRBD2 (5 bases). Trimming took off 2 bases at V and 2 bases at J, with 13 bases between the two ends. CDR3 length: 15 residues. Germline V gives CDR1 SGHTA, CDR2 FQGNSA. CDR3 sequence: CASSLPGYGAYEQYF. CDR3 in DNA: TGTGCCAGCAGCTTACCGGGGTACGGAGCCTACGAGCAGTACTTC. The full variable domain, in which reference TRBV7-2 and TRBJ2-7 provide the parts outside the CDR3, is GAGVSQSPSNKVTEKGKDVELRCDPISGHTALYWYRQSLGQGLEFLIYFQGNSAPDKSGLPSDRFSAERTGGSVSTLTIQRTQQEDSAVYLCASSLPGYGAYEQYFGPGTRLTVT.

The chain recombines TRBV5-1 with TRBJ1-1; D gene ambiguous. This CDR3 has 14 residues. Germline assignment: CDR1 SGHRS and CDR2 YFSETQ. V lost 1 base to trimming and J lost 1 base, with 8 bases between them. The CDR3 DNA sequence: TGCGCCAGCAGCTTGAATGGGCCGAACACTGAAGCTTTCTTT. Its protein is CASSLNGPNTEAFF.

This clone occurred once. The CDR3 nucleotides read TGTGCCAGCAGTGAAAGCAGGACCTACAGGGGCGCGGGGGAGACCCAGTACTTC. Its translation: CASSESRTYRGAGETQYF. This chain uses TRBV6-1 with TRBJ2-5; D may be TRBD1 (7 bases). Per germline, CDR1 MNHNS and CDR2 SASEGT. There are 18 residues in the CDR3. V was shortened by 2 bases and J by 5 bases, with 24 bases between the two germline ends.

The chain has TRBV7-3 and TRBJ2-4; 8 bases match TRBD1. Germline CDR1 and CDR2: SGHTA and FQGTGA. Trimming took 5 bases from V and 9 from J; bases not matched to a gene: 9. The CDR3 is made up of 14 amino acids. The chain's CDR3 is CASSLGQGGSIQYF. In DNA, the CDR3 is TGTGCCAGCAGCCTCGGACAGGGAGGTAGCATTCAGTACTTC.

V usage is TRBV30 and J usage is TRBJ2-1; possibly TRBD2 for D (5 bases). This CDR3 comprises 13 residues. Trimming shortened V by 4 bases and J by 6 bases, and 13 bases separated the two germline ends. Per the germline V gene, CDR1 is GTSNPN and CDR2 is SVGIG (reference sequence). Written as DNA, the CDR3 is TGTGCCTGGATATCGAGGGCCGGCAATGAGCAGTTCTTC. Protein sequence: CAWISRAGNEQFF.

This clone was picked up one time. The V and J genes are TRBV15 and TRBJ1-4, with 9 nucleotides matching TRBD1. Germline CDR1 LNHNV, CDR2 YYDKDF (reference sequence). The V and J ends lost 2 bases and 7 bases, in that order; junction bases with no gene match: 2. The CDR3 is 14 amino acids. CDR3 sequence: CATSRRTGAEKLFF. In DNA form, the CDR3 reads TGTGCCACCAGCAGACGGACAGGGGCTGAAAAACTGTTTTTT.

This chain joins TRBV4-3 and TRBJ2-6, with TRBD2 matching over 9 bases. The CDR3 covers 16 residues. Germline CDR1 and CDR2: LGHNA and YSLEER. After removal of 1 base from V and 3 bases from J, the junction contained 1 base not matched to a gene. CDR3 sequence (DNA): TGCGCCAGCAGCCAAGTTAGCGGGAGTGGGGCCAACGTCCTGACTTTC. Encoded protein: CASSQVSGSGANVLTF.

The V and J genes are TRBV28 and TRBJ1-5, with TRBD1 matching 8 bases. The CDR3 has 16 residues. The trim removed 6 bases at V and 3 bases at J, leaving 10 bases unmatched. CDR1 is MDHEN, CDR2 SYDVKM, per germline. The CDR3 region is CASSEGQGGFNQPQHF. In nucleotides, the CDR3 is TGTGCCAGCAGCGAAGGACAGGGAGGTTTCAATCAGCCCCAGCATTTT.

The rearrangement uses TRBV27 and TRBJ1-5, with D maybe TRBD1 (6 bases). V lost 2 bases, J lost 5 bases, and 10 bases lay in between. Germline V gene lookup returns CDR1 MNHEY and CDR2 SMNVEV (reference sequence). The CDR3 loop spans 14 amino acids. DNA for the CDR3: TGTGCCAGCAGTTTAAGGGCAGGGGATCAGCCCCAGCATTTT. It yields the protein CASSLRAGDQPQHF.

This chain connects TRBV7-2 to TRBJ2-5, with 13 bases lining up with TRBD2. Losses at the gene ends were 5 bases for V and 0 bases for J; bases not matched to a gene: 12. CDR1 and CDR2 (germline): SGHTA, FQGNSA. The CDR3 is 19 residues long. The CDR3: CASSQTGTSGVRDQETQYF. CDR3 nucleotides: TGTGCCAGCAGCCAAACCGGGACTAGCGGGGTTCGTGACCAAGAGACCCAGTACTTC. The whole variable domain, filled in from reference TRBV7-2 and TRBJ2-5, reads GAGVSQSPSNKVTEKGKDVELRCDPISGHTALYWYRQSLGQGLEFLIYFQGNSAPDKSGLPSDRFSAERTGGSVSTLTIQRTQQEDSAVYLCASSQTGTSGVRDQETQYFGPGTRLLVL.

The gene calls are TRBV27 and TRBJ2-3, with a weak D call TRBD1 (6 bases). CDR3 size: 16 residues. CDR1 is MNHEY and CDR2 is SMNVEV in the germline V gene (reference sequence). With 5 bases removed from V and 10 bases from J, the gap between germline ends came to 25 bases. CDR3 nucleotides: TGTGCCAGCAGTCCTAGGACAGTCGGGGTACTGAGGGCGCAGTATTTT. It yields the protein CASSPRTVGVLRAQYF.

CDR3 region: CAIGTGEANEKLFF. The CDR3, as DNA: TGTGCCATCGGCACGGGAGAGGCTAATGAAAAACTGTTTTTT. The J gene is TRBJ1-4, the V gene TRBV10-3; D remains unclear. The CDR3 consists of 14 residues. Per germline, CDR1 ENHRY and CDR2 SYGVKD. The V end was cut by 8 bases, the J end by 3 bases, with 13 bases between.

The CDR3 region is CAWVRGGGYEQYF. The CDR3, as DNA: TGTGCCTGGGTCCGCGGGGGAGGCTACGAGCAGTACTTC. The chain couples TRBV30 to TRBJ2-7; TRBD2 aligns across 7 bases. Losses at the gene ends were 5 bases for V and 3 bases for J; bases not matched to a gene: 7. CDR1 GTSNPN and CDR2 SVGIG come from the germline V gene (reference sequence). The CDR3 contains 13 residues.